The 29 T cell receptor beta chains below come from one sample, sequenced in a study of blood T cell repertoires in COVID-19. Sequencing used immunoSEQ multiplex PCR; TCRdb keeps in-frame clones, though not all of them. The sample shows 210,000 or so clones, about nine tenths of them seen only once. Sequenced sample: peripheral blood. The source of these receptors is a man over 45 with acute or convalescent COVID-19.

J is TRBJ2-3 and V is TRBV7-6; 9 bases agree with TRBD2. Germline V gene lookup returns CDR1 SGHVS and CDR2 FNYEAQ. CDR3 length equals 17 residues. Losses at the gene ends were 5 bases for V and 5 bases for J; bases not matched to a gene: 14. This CDR3 is CASSREASGAPGDTQYF. Written as DNA, the CDR3 is TGTGCCAGCAGCCGTGAGGCTAGCGGGGCCCCCGGAGATACGCAGTATTTT.

As regards this clone: The same CDR3 can be traced to other DNA sequences in this sample. The chain links TRBV6-5 to TRBJ1-1; D is possibly TRBD1 (6 bases). The CDR3 consists of 13 residues. CDR1 and CDR2 (germline): MNHEY, SVGAGI. Trimming cost V 5 bases and J 2 bases, with 9 bases left between them. The CDR3 here is CASSKQGNTEAFF. The CDR3 nucleotides read TGTGCCAGCAGTAAACAGGGTAACACTGAAGCTTTCTTT.

The J gene is TRBJ2-5, the V gene TRBV10-3; 9 nucleotides agree with TRBD1. The CDR3 runs to 13 residues. V was clipped by 8 bases and J by 2 bases; unmatched bases: 3. CDR1 and CDR2 (germline): ENHRY, SYGVKD. The CDR3 region has the DNA TGTGCCATCGGGGACAGGGAGCAAGAGACCCAGTACTTC. Encoded protein: CAIGDREQETQYF.

The chain joins TRBV6-1 to TRBJ1-4, with D maybe TRBD1 (6 bases). Trimming removed 3 bases from V and 0 bases from J, with 14 bases in between. Germline assignment: CDR1 MNHNS and CDR2 SASEGT. The CDR3 loop spans 17 amino acids. CDR3 DNA sequence: TGTGCCAGCAGTGAGATAGGGGGTTATGCAACTAATGAAAAACTGTTTTTT. Translated: CASSEIGGYATNEKLFF.

Only a few counts were recorded for this clone. The CDR3 protein is CASSSLRGTGETQYF. CDR3 DNA sequence: TGTGCCAGCAGCTCCCTGAGGGGGACGGGGGAGACCCAGTACTTC. The J gene is TRBJ2-5, the V gene TRBV7-6; D is possibly TRBD1 (6 bases). V gave up 4 bases and J gave up 5 bases, with 17 bases separating them. The CDR3 is 15 residues long. The V gene's germline CDR1 is SGHVS and CDR2 FNYEAQ.

V gene TRBV19 combines with J gene TRBJ1-5; D is perhaps TRBD1 (5 bases). Trimming took off 5 bases at V and 0 bases at J, with 14 bases between the two ends. The germline CDR1 and CDR2 sequences are LNHDA and SQIVND (reference sequence). There are 16 residues in the CDR3. The chain's CDR3 is CASSPGPTYSNQPQHF. The DNA of the CDR3 is TGTGCCAGTAGTCCAGGGCCAACCTATAGCAATCAGCCCCAGCATTTT.

The chain uses TRBV6-2 or TRBV6-3 and TRBJ1-4, with TRBD1 matching over 8 bases. The ends lost 4 bases at V and 2 bases at J; junction bases unmatched: 3. The germline V gene has CDR1 MNHEY and CDR2 SVGEGT. This CDR3 is built from 15 residues. In nucleotides, the CDR3 is TGTGCCAGCAGTTCCAGGGGGCGGACTAATGAAAAACTGTTTTTT. Translation gives CASSSRGRTNEKLFF.

This sequence joins TRBV7-2 and TRBJ2-1; D uncertain. This CDR3 comprises 14 residues. Germline values: CDR1 SGHTA, CDR2 FQGNSA. Trimming removed 1 base from V and 4 bases from J, with 8 bases in between. CDR3 region: CASSLVSRYNEQFF. The DNA for the CDR3 is TGTGCCAGCAGCTTAGTATCACGGTACAATGAGCAGTTCTTC.

The chain has TRBV6-5 and TRBJ2-1, with TRBD2 matching 8 bases. This CDR3 is built from 15 residues. Unmatched junction bases numbered 10, after V lost 4 bases and J lost 8 bases. Germline V lookup: CDR1 MNHEY, CDR2 SVGAGI. For the CDR3, the DNA is TGTGCCAGCAGTTTTGGTCGGGGGGGCGGCCATGAGCAGTTCTTC. Amino acids: CASSFGRGGGHEQFF.

This sequence joins TRBV5-8 and TRBJ2-5; 12 nucleotides align to TRBD1. The CDR3 totals 16 residues. Germline V gene sequence: CDR1 SGHTS, CDR2 YDEGEE. Losses at the gene ends were 4 bases for V and 3 bases for J; bases not matched to a gene: 7. The CDR3 nucleotides are TGTGCCAGCAGCCTGGGGACAGGGGGCAGGGAAGAGACCCAGTACTTC. This codes for CASSLGTGGREETQYF.

V is TRBV6-5 and J is TRBJ1-2; possibly TRBD1 for D (6 bases). Germline V lookup: CDR1 MNHEY, CDR2 SVGAGI. The CDR3 length is 13 residues. V gave up 6 bases and J gave up 7 bases, with 15 bases separating them. The CDR3 DNA reads TGTGCCAGCAGACCCACAGGGATTACTGGCTACACCTTC. It encodes CASRPTGITGYTF.

This clone was seen a handful of times. CDR3 region: CASSFTGAVQSAFF. The CDR3 DNA reads TGCGCCAGCAGTTTTACAGGGGCTGTACAGTCAGCTTTCTTT. This chain uses TRBV5-1 with TRBJ1-1, with TRBD1 matching over 7 bases. Germline CDR1 SGHRS, CDR2 YFSETQ. This CDR3 spans 14 amino acids. Trimming cost V 5 bases and J 10 bases; bases outside gene matches: 14.

This rearrangement joins TRBV19 to TRBJ2-6; 10 nucleotides agree with TRBD1. With 8 bases clipped from V and 0 bases from J, the junction kept 7 bases outside the gene matches. From germline, CDR1 is LNHDA and CDR2 SQIVND (reference sequence). The CDR3 sequence is 17 residues long. The CDR3 sequence: CASHPGQGTSGANVLTF. The CDR3 DNA sequence: TGTGCCAGTCATCCGGGACAGGGGACCTCTGGGGCCAACGTCCTGACTTTC.

Comments on this clone: Additional DNA sequences in this sample encode the identical CDR3. The CDR3 loop is CSVEGQNYGYTF. The CDR3 coding sequence is TGCAGCGTTGAAGGACAGAACTATGGCTACACCTTC. The rearrangement uses TRBV29-1 and TRBJ1-2, with D tentatively TRBD1 (5 bases). Trimming took off 1 base at V and 2 bases at J, with 5 bases between the two ends. The CDR3 sequence is 12 residues long. The germline gives CDR1 SQVTM, CDR2 ANQGSEA.

J is TRBJ1-6 and V is TRBV4-1, with 8 bases identical to TRBD1. The trim removed 1 base at V and 9 bases at J, leaving 5 bases unmatched. The germline V gene encodes CDR1 MGHRA and CDR2 YSYEKL. This CDR3 contains 15 residues. CDR3 residues: CASSQGTGGSSPLHF. CDR3 nucleotides: TGCGCCAGCAGCCAAGGAACAGGGGGGTCTTCACCCCTCCACTTT.

The rearrangement uses TRBV12-5 and TRBJ2-7; maybe TRBD1 (5 bases). The V end lost 2 bases, the J end lost 0 bases, and 8 bases lay between the germline ends. The CDR3 totals 14 residues. The germline V gene has CDR1 LGHNT and CDR2 FRNRAP. The CDR3 sequence: CASGLYGHSYEQYF. The CDR3, as DNA: TGTGCTAGTGGTTTGTACGGACACTCCTACGAGCAGTACTTC.

The chain couples TRBV7-2 to TRBJ2-1; D perhaps matches TRBD1 (7 bases). Germline lookup yields CDR1 SGHTA and CDR2 FQGNSA. Trimming cost V 5 bases and J 9 bases, with 14 bases left between them. The CDR3 covers 13 residues. CDR3 DNA: TGTGCCAGCAGCCCCAGGGGGGCCGGTGAGCAGTTCTTC. This codes for CASSPRGAGEQFF.

The rearrangement joins TRBV15 to TRBJ1-4; TRBD1 aligns across 9 bases. The length of the CDR3 is 16 residues. CDR1 is LNHNV and CDR2 is YYDKDF in the germline V gene (reference sequence). Unmatched junction bases numbered 10, after V lost 5 bases and J lost 6 bases. The CDR3 protein is CATSPKPGQGYEKLFF. In DNA form, the CDR3 reads TGTGCCACCAGCCCCAAGCCGGGACAGGGTTATGAAAAACTGTTTTTT.

The chain combines TRBV3-1 (or the pseudogene TRBV3-2) with TRBJ1-3; the D is unclear. The CDR3 consists of 12 residues. CDR1 is LGHDT and CDR2 is YNNKEL in the germline V gene (reference sequence). The germline V and J ends were trimmed by 2 bases and 4 bases, with 3 bases remaining between them. The CDR3 sequence is CASSQRGNTIYF. The CDR3 DNA follows: TGTGCCAGCAGCCAACGGGGAAACACCATATATTTT.

The chain is built from TRBV19 and TRBJ2-1; TRBD2 matches 8 bases. The CDR3 extends over 14 amino acids. Trimming at V came to 5 bases and at J to 7 bases, leaving 7 bases not matched to a gene. CDR1 and CDR2 from the germline V gene are LNHDA and SQIVND (reference sequence). This CDR3 reads CASSRGGARNEQFF. The CDR3, as DNA: TGTGCCAGTAGTCGGGGGGGCGCGAGGAATGAGCAGTTCTTC.

The genes are TRBV28 and TRBJ1-5; possibly TRBD1 for D (5 bases). Germline-derived CDR1 and CDR2 are MDHEN and SYDVKM. V lost 6 bases and J 0 bases, leaving 9 bases between the germline ends. The CDR3 consists of 14 residues. The chain's CDR3 is CASSQGGSNQPQHF. The DNA of the CDR3 is TGTGCCAGCAGCCAGGGCGGTAGCAATCAGCCCCAGCATTTT. Complete variable domain (other parts from reference TRBV28 and TRBJ1-5): DVKVTQSSRYLVKRTGEKVFLECVQDMDHENMFWYRQDPGLGLRLIYFSYDVKMKEKGDIPEGYSVSREKKERFSLILESASTNQTSMYLCASSQGGSNQPQHFGDGTRLSIL.

In its sample, this clone was seen once. The chain combines TRBV14 with TRBJ1-1; the D is unclear. CDR1 is SGHDN and CDR2 is FVKESK in the germline V gene. The CDR3 is 13 amino acids. The V end was cut by 3 bases, the J end by 4 bases, with 9 bases between. CDR3 nucleotides: TGTGCCAGCAGCCAGTGGCCGTTCACTGAAGCTTTCTTT. Protein sequence: CASSQWPFTEAFF.

The rearrangement links TRBV27 to TRBJ1-2, with a tentative D call TRBD1 (6 bases). The CDR3 covers 13 residues. The V gene lost 4 bases and the J gene lost 7 bases, with 13 bases spanning the gap. CDR1 and CDR2 from the germline V gene are MNHEY and SMNVEV (reference sequence). The CDR3 reads CASSSTGSGGYTF. The CDR3 nucleotides are TGTGCCAGCAGTTCGACAGGTTCCGGTGGCTACACCTTC.

V and J are TRBV18 and TRBJ2-7, with D possibly matching TRBD1 (6 bases). The V end was cut by 1 base, the J end by 5 bases, with 15 bases between. The CDR3 sequence is 15 residues long. Germline V lookup: CDR1 KGHSH, CDR2 LQKENI. The CDR3 here is CASSPQGDPRNEQYF. Here the CDR3 DNA reads TGTGCCAGCTCACCACAGGGGGACCCGCGGAACGAGCAGTACTTC.

The CDR3: CASRRGTGTNSPLHF. For the CDR3, the DNA is TGTGCCAGCAGAAGGGGGACAGGGACTAATTCACCCCTCCACTTT. This chain connects TRBV6-5 to TRBJ1-6, with TRBD1 identical over 9 bases. CDR1 and CDR2 (germline): MNHEY, SVGAGI. V shed 6 bases, J shed 6 bases, and the junction held 6 bases outside the gene matches. The CDR3 totals 15 residues.

V and J are TRBV5-1 and TRBJ2-3; 7 bases line up with TRBD2. The trim removed 4 bases at V and 4 bases at J, leaving 12 bases unmatched. The CDR3 is made up of 16 amino acids. Germline assignment: CDR1 SGHRS and CDR2 YFSETQ. DNA for the CDR3: TGCGCCAGCAGCAACAGCGGGGAGCCTTATGCAGATACGCAGTATTTT. As protein: CASSNSGEPYADTQYF.

The gene calls are TRBV6-5 and TRBJ2-5, with 8 nucleotides matching TRBD2. From germline, CDR1 is MNHEY and CDR2 SVGAGI. Unmatched junction bases numbered 5, after V lost 4 bases and J lost 4 bases. This CDR3 has 14 amino acids. This chain's CDR3 is CASSSGGALETQYF. In DNA form, the CDR3 reads TGTGCCAGCAGTTCCGGGGGGGCCCTAGAGACCCAGTACTTC.

The V and J genes are TRBV27 and TRBJ1-1, with 10 bases fitting TRBD1. CDR1 and CDR2 (germline): MNHEY, SMNVEV (reference sequence). The CDR3 loop spans 15 amino acids. The ends lost 6 bases at V and 1 base at J; junction bases unmatched: 5. For the CDR3, the DNA is TGTGCCAGCAGCTACCGACAGGGGGCGAACACTGAAGCTTTCTTT. This sequence encodes CASSYRQGANTEAFF.

The V call is TRBV4-2, the J call TRBJ1-2; D might be TRBD1 (5 bases). The germline V and J ends were trimmed by 0 bases and 0 bases, with 8 bases remaining between them. CDR3 length: 15 amino acids. Germline CDR1 reads LGHNA; CDR2 reads YNFKEQ. The DNA for the CDR3 is TGTGCCAGCAGCCAAGAGGGGCAGGCTAACTATGGCTACACCTTC. Amino acid sequence: CASSQEGQANYGYTF.